The 3 T cell receptor beta chains listed next were all sequenced from one sample in a study of blood T cell repertoires in COVID-19. Here immunoSEQ multiplex PCR was the method, and the copy in TCRdb shows in-frame clones only, minus some. The data hold fewer than 200,000 clones, with more than 85% observed a single time. The sample comprised peripheral blood. Receptors originate from a middle-aged man with active or convalescent COVID-19.

J is TRBJ1-5 and V is TRBV28; a possible D gene is TRBD1 (5 bases). The V gene's germline CDR1 is MDHEN and CDR2 SYDVKM. The CDR3 runs to 16 residues. Trimming left V 6 bases short and J 1 base short, with 16 bases between. CDR3 nucleotides: TGTGCCAGCAGCCACGAAGGGTCAGGGAGCAATCAGCCCCAGCATTTT. Translated, it gives CASSHEGSGSNQPQHF.

This rearrangement joins TRBV24-1 to TRBJ2-7, with a possible D match to TRBD2 (6 bases). The CDR3 has 11 residues. Trimming left V 11 bases short and J 2 bases short, with 9 bases between. The germline CDR1 and CDR2 sequences are KGHDR and SFDVKD. The CDR3 coding sequence is TGTGCCATCGGGAGCCCCTACGAGCAGTACTTC. Residues: CAIGSPYEQYF.

The rearrangement joins TRBV6-5 to TRBJ2-1, with D perhaps matching TRBD2 (6 bases). The CDR3 length is 15 residues. Germline CDR1 is MNHEY and CDR2 is SVGAGI. Deletions cut 7 bases from V and 4 bases from J, with 17 bases between. CDR3 sequence (DNA): TGTGCCAGCATCCTCGGGACTCGTATTTACAATGAGCAGTTCTTC. Its translation is CASILGTRIYNEQFF.